What follows are 21 T cell receptor beta chains derived from one specimen sequenced in a study of Graves' ophthalmopathy and Graves' hyperthyroidism. CDR3 regions of TCR beta were amplified from RNA transcripts. Investigators did first-round RT-PCR with HTBI primers, then second-round multiplex PCR. TCRdb recomputed calls from the multiplex PCR reads with MiXCR, one row per CDR3 protein. The table includes 1 million to 1.3 million distinct CDR3 sequences, about 36% detected once. The sequenced sample was peripheral blood or thyroid tissue (not recorded which). These receptors were collected from an adult man with Graves' hyperthyroidism.

This clonotype was detected only a few times. The gene calls are TRBV28 and TRBJ2-5, with D uncertain. V was clipped by 7 bases and J by 0 bases, with 9 bases between them. The CDR3 spans 13 residues. Germline V gene sequence: CDR1 MDHEN, CDR2 SYDVKM. The CDR3 is CASMMGNQETQYF. DNA for the CDR3: TGTGCCAGCATGATGGGGAACCAAGAGACCCAGTACTTC.

This clonotype was counted only a few times. This rearrangement joins TRBV12-3 or TRBV12-4 to TRBJ2-7; 7 nucleotides align to TRBD2. V was pared by 3 bases and J by 3 bases, with 5 bases of the junction left unmatched. The CDR3 sequence is 14 residues long. CDR3 bases: TGTGCCAGCAGTTTGTGGGGAGGGAACTACGAGCAGTACTTC. Translating gives CASSLWGGNYEQYF.

The sample holds a few counts of this clonotype. The rearrangement links TRBV27 to TRBJ1-5; D possibly corresponds to TRBD1 (6 bases). This CDR3 contains 15 residues. Trimming shortened V by 5 bases and J by 2 bases, and 13 bases separated the two germline ends. CDR1 and CDR2 from the germline V gene are MNHEY and SMNVEV (reference sequence). The CDR3 sequence is CASSPRGARNQPQHF. DNA of the CDR3: TGTGCCAGCAGTCCCCGGGGGGCCCGCAATCAGCCCCAGCATTTT.

In this sample, this clonotype turned up many times. V and J are TRBV24-1 and TRBJ1-5; D perhaps matches TRBD1 (5 bases). The CDR3 runs to 14 residues. The V end was cut by 5 bases, the J end by 5 bases, with 12 bases between. Germline lookup yields CDR1 KGHDR and CDR2 SFDVKD. CDR3 coding DNA: TGTGCCACCAGTGGCGGGGGGGAATATCAGCCCCAGCATTTT. It encodes CATSGGGEYQPQHF.

A single count supports this clonotype. The rearrangement joins TRBV4-1 to TRBJ2-5, with TRBD1 matching 7 bases. The CDR3 spans 14 residues. Trimming at V came to 3 bases and at J to 5 bases, leaving 6 bases not matched to a gene. CDR1 and CDR2 from the germline V gene are MGHRA and YSYEKL. The CDR3 bases are TGCGCCAGCAGCCACGCCGCGACAGGGGAGACCCAGTACTTC. This codes for CASSHAATGETQYF.

This clonotype was recorded at least ten times. The rearrangement joins TRBV29-1 to TRBJ2-2, with 13 nucleotides matching TRBD2. Germline lookup yields CDR1 SQVTM and CDR2 ANQGSEA. This CDR3 comprises 15 residues. The J segment lost 0 bases and the V segment lost 7 bases, leaving 2 bases of the junction unmatched. CDR3 bases: TGCAGCGGCGGGACTAGCGGGGCGAACACCGGGGAGCTGTTTTTT. Amino acid sequence: CSGGTSGANTGELFF.

This clonotype was recorded at least ten times. The chain carries TRBV5-1 and TRBJ1-6; a possible D gene is TRBD1 (5 bases). Germline V gene data show CDR1 as SGHRS and CDR2 as YFSETQ. V lost 4 bases and J 3 bases, leaving 11 bases between the germline ends. This CDR3 is 15 amino acids long. Written as DNA, the CDR3 is TGCGCCAGCAGCCACGAGGGACTCTATAATTCACCCCTCCACTTT. It translates to CASSHEGLYNSPLHF. Based on the CDR3 plus reference TRBV5-1 and TRBJ1-6, the full variable domain is KAGVTQTPRYLIKTRGQQVTLSCSPISGHRSVSWYQQTPGQGLQFLFEYFSETQRNKGNFPGRFSGRQFSNSRSEMNVSTLELGDSALYLCASSHEGLYNSPLHFGNGTRLTVT.

This chain connects TRBV20-1 to TRBJ2-7; D might be TRBD2 (5 bases). CDR3 length: 10 residues. CDR1 is DFQATT, CDR2 SNEGSKA, per germline (reference sequence). The ends were cut back, 8 bases at V and 3 bases at J, with 8 bases in the middle. In nucleotides, the CDR3 is TGCAGTTTACGGGGCTACGAGCAGTACTTC. Translation gives CSLRGYEQYF.

This clonotype showed up many times. This chain links TRBV5-1 with TRBJ1-6; 7 positions match TRBD1. J was trimmed by 5 bases and V by 7 bases; bases with no gene match: 9. The CDR3 sequence is 15 residues long. Germline CDR1 and CDR2: SGHRS and YFSETQ. DNA for the CDR3: TGCGCCAGCTCCCCCCAGGGGGGAGATAATTCACCCCTCCACTTT. Protein product: CASSPQGGDNSPLHF.

The V gene is TRBV7-2, the J gene TRBJ1-5, with TRBD1 identical over 9 bases. CDR1 SGHTA and CDR2 FQGNSA come from the germline V gene. This CDR3 is 18 amino acids long. With 5 bases clipped from V and 0 bases from J, the junction kept 11 bases outside the gene matches. In nucleotides, the CDR3 is TGTGCCAGCAGCCAGGGACAGGGATGGGGTTATAGCAATCAGCCCCAGCATTTT. Its protein is CASSQGQGWGYSNQPQHF.

The rearrangement joins TRBV20-1 to TRBJ1-1; 8 positions agree with TRBD1. Germline assignment: CDR1 DFQATT and CDR2 SNEGSKA (reference sequence). The CDR3 covers 17 residues. The V segment lost 1 base and the J segment 2 bases; nucleotides outside the gene matches: 12. The CDR3 bases are TGCAGTGCTAGAGGGACGACAGGGGACTACCTTAACACTGAAGCTTTCTTT. Its protein is CSARGTTGDYLNTEAFF.

This clonotype was seen many times. The chain couples TRBV15 to TRBJ2-6; D gene uncertain. The CDR3 consists of 17 residues. V was pared by 0 bases and J by 3 bases, with 12 bases between. The germline V gene has CDR1 LNHNV and CDR2 YYDKDF (reference sequence). As DNA, the CDR3 is TGTGCCACCAGCAGAGAGCCAGGATGGGTTGGGGCCAACGTCCTGACTTTC. Translated, it gives CATSREPGWVGANVLTF.

The chain combines TRBV28 with TRBJ1-1; D may be TRBD1 (6 bases). The CDR3 loop spans 14 amino acids. Germline CDR1 and CDR2: MDHEN and SYDVKM. V dropped 7 bases and J dropped 6 bases, with 18 bases sitting between them. The CDR3 DNA follows: TGTGCCAGCATAGGGGGGGGGCCGTACCCTGAAGCTTTCTTT. Translated, it gives CASIGGGPYPEAFF.

The V call is TRBV10-3, the J call TRBJ2-4, with 9 bases fitting TRBD1. Per germline, CDR1 ENHRY and CDR2 SYGVKD. The CDR3 length is 14 residues. Trimming took 8 bases from V and 5 from J; bases not matched to a gene: 7. The CDR3 sequence: CAIRTGANENIQYF. The CDR3 DNA sequence: TGTGCCATCCGGACAGGGGCGAATGAAAACATTCAGTACTTC.

The CDR3 reads CSVEPWDRELFF. The CDR3 bases are TGCAGCGTTGAACCATGGGACAGGGAGCTGTTTTTT. The chain couples TRBV29-1 to TRBJ2-2; D possibly corresponds to TRBD1 (6 bases). V shed 2 bases and J shed 9 bases, with 10 bases lying between them. The CDR3 length is 12 residues. Per the germline V gene, CDR1 is SQVTM and CDR2 is ANQGSEA.

Many counts were recorded for this clonotype. The genes are TRBV11-2 and TRBJ1-2; D uncertain. The V end was cut by 4 bases, the J end by 5 bases, with 8 bases between. The CDR3 is made up of 12 amino acids. Per germline, CDR1 SGHAT and CDR2 FQNNGV. The CDR3 protein is CASSSTIYGYTF. In DNA, the CDR3 is TGTGCCAGCAGCTCGACAATTTATGGCTACACCTTC.

As for this clonotype: One end of the junction does not line up with germline, which may come from a read error. The chain combines TRBV7-7 with TRBJ2-2; TRBD2 aligns across 15 bases. The CDR3 contains 19 residues. The V gene's germline CDR1 is SSHAT and CDR2 FNYEAQ (reference sequence). DNA of the CDR3: TGTGCCAGCAGTTTAGCCGGGACTAGCGGGGGGCTTGACACCGGGGAGCTGTTTTTT. It specifies CASSLAGTSGGLDTGELFF. The entire variable domain, with the rest obtained from reference TRBV7-7 and TRBJ2-2, is as follows: GAGVSQSPRYKVTKRGQDVTLRCDPISSHATLYWYQQALGQGPEFLTYFNYEAQPDKSGLPSDRFSAERPEGSISTLTIQRTEQRDSAMYRCASSLAGTSGGLDTGELFFGEGSRLTVL.

The J gene is TRBJ2-4, the V gene TRBV29-1; 11 nucleotides line up with TRBD2. The CDR3 sequence is 13 residues long. Germline assignment: CDR1 SQVTM and CDR2 ANQGSEA. V shed 7 bases and J 3 bases; nucleotides not matched to a gene: 2. The CDR3 DNA sequence: TGCAGCGGTACTAGCGGGAGCAAAAACATTCAGTACTTC. The encoded protein is CSGTSGSKNIQYF.

The V call is TRBV27, the J call TRBJ2-7, with 9 nucleotides matching TRBD1. The ends lost 0 bases at V and 0 bases at J; junction bases unmatched: 3. CDR1 and CDR2 from the germline V gene are MNHEY and SMNVEV (reference sequence). CDR3 size: 16 residues. CDR3 nucleotides: TGTGCCAGCAGTTTATCGGGGACAGGGAGCTCCTACGAGCAGTACTTC. Encoded protein: CASSLSGTGSSYEQYF.

Ten or more counts support this clonotype. The rearrangement uses TRBV20-1 and TRBJ1-5, with TRBD1 as a possible D gene (5 bases). Germline CDR1 is DFQATT and CDR2 is SNEGSKA (reference sequence). The CDR3 has 13 amino acids. Trimming removed 0 bases from V and 5 bases from J, with 8 bases in between. The CDR3 region is CSARDGGDQPQHF. CDR3 nucleotides: TGCAGTGCTAGAGATGGGGGAGATCAGCCCCAGCATTTT.

The chain couples TRBV4-1 to TRBJ2-7; 8 nucleotides align to TRBD2. V dropped 1 base and J dropped 1; count of bases not matched to a gene: 6. The V gene's germline CDR1 is MGHRA and CDR2 YSYEKL. There are 16 residues in the CDR3. Written as DNA, the CDR3 is TGCGCCAGCAGCCAAGTTTTCGGGGGGGGGTCCTACGAGCAGTACTTC. It translates to CASSQVFGGGSYEQYF.